Listed below are T cell receptor beta chains from one sample, sequenced in a study of long-term antiretroviral therapy in people with HIV. Only in-frame clones appear in the TCRdb table, and some are missing; sequencing was by immunoSEQ multiplex PCR. The profile shows roughly 12,000 clones, nearly 85% of them singletons. Here the sequenced sample was unsorted PBMCs, taken 3.4 years after starting antiretroviral therapy. The origin of the receptors is a man aged 40-55 years with HIV. Each CDR3 is given with its conserved first and last residue. D genes are given only for firm matches. A row's size may be missing; if present it is once, few, many or a size class.

D	V	J	size	length	DNA	CDR3
TRBD2	TRBV2	TRBJ2-2	NA	15	TGTGCCAGCAGCAGCACTTGGGGGGGCACCGGGGAGCTGTTTTTT	CASSSTWGGTGELFF
TRBD1	TRBV18	TRBJ1-4	NA	15	TGTGCCAGCTCACCGATCAGACAGGGGCCGCCTCAACTGTTTTTT	CASSPIRQGPPQLFF
NA	TRBV30	TRBJ2-1	NA	13	TGTGCCTGGAGGTTGGGGGTTTTGGGCGAGCAGTTCTTC	CAWRLGVLGEQFF
NA	TRBV19	TRBJ1-1	medium-sized	14	TGTGCCAGTAGTGTCGGGACGGGGAACACTGAAGCTTTCTTT	CASSVGTGNTEAFF
NA	TRBV7-9	TRBJ2-7	NA	13	TGTGCCAGCAGCCAGTTTAGCGGCCACGAGCAGTACTTC	CASSQFSGHEQYF
TRBD1	TRBV11-1	TRBJ2-7	NA	15	TGTGCCAGCAGCCTTACGGGGACAGGTCCCTACGAGCAGTACTTC	CASSLTGTGPYEQYF
TRBD1	TRBV5-1	TRBJ2-1	NA	16	TGCGCCAGCAGCGACGAGGGACAGGGGGCAGGCTATGAGCAGTTCTTC	CASSDEGQGAGYEQFF
NA	TRBV2	TRBJ1-2	NA	11	TGTGCCAGCAGTGAATACAGAGGCTACACCTTC	CASSEYRGYTF
NA	TRBV4-3	TRBJ1-3	NA	15	TGCGCCAGCAGCCCGGACCGGTTTTCTGGAAACACCATATATTTT	CASSPDRFSGNTIYF
TRBD1	TRBV2	TRBJ2-6	NA	14	TGTGCCGGACAGGGCCTCGGGGGGGCCAACGTCCTGACTTTC	CAGQGLGGANVLTF
TRBD1	TRBV14	TRBJ1-3	NA	18	TGTGCCAGCAGCCAAGATCGCGGGGCGGACAGGTTAGGAAACACCATATATTTT	CASSQDRGADRLGNTIYF
TRBD2	TRBV7-9	TRBJ2-1	few	14	TGTGCCAGCAGCTCCCTAGCGGGGAGCTTTGAGCAGTTCTTC	CASSSLAGSFEQFF
NA	TRBV7-3	TRBJ2-7	NA	13	TGTGCCAGCAGCTTAATGTGGGGAAACGAGCAGTACTTC	CASSLMWGNEQYF
NA	TRBV29-1	TRBJ2-3	NA	13	TGCAGCGTCGAATCGGCTAGCACAGATACGCAGTATTTT	CSVESASTDTQYF
NA	TRBV5-6	TRBJ2-5	NA	13	TGTGCCAGCAGGAGGGACTCAGAAGAGACCCAGTACTTC	CASRRDSEETQYF
TRBD1	TRBV9	TRBJ1-1	NA	15	TGTGCCAGCAGCTCCGGGACAGGGACGAACACTGAAGCTTTCTTT	CASSSGTGTNTEAFF
NA	TRBV20-1	TRBJ1-1	NA	11	TGCAGTGCTAGAGGGTCCCATGAAGCTTTCTTT	CSARGSHEAFF
NA	TRBV30	TRBJ2-3	NA	16	TGTGCCTGGAGTGTACTGGTCGACAGGCCCACAGATACGCAGTATTTT	CAWSVLVDRPTDTQYF
TRBD2	TRBV28	TRBJ2-1	NA	15	TGTGCCAGCAGTTTTAGCGGGAGGGCCCACAATGAGCAGTTCTTC	CASSFSGRAHNEQFF
TRBD2	TRBV28	TRBJ2-1	once	14	TGTGCCAGCAGACGACTAGCGGGAGGGAATGAGCAGTTCTTC	CASRRLAGGNEQFF
NA	TRBV9	TRBJ1-2	NA	13	TGTGCCAGCAGCGTAGCCTTGGGGCATGGCTACACCTTC	CASSVALGHGYTF
NA	TRBV18	TRBJ2-7	NA	13	TGTGCCAGCTCACCACCCAGGGCCCGGGAGCAGTACTTC	CASSPPRAREQYF
TRBD2	TRBV7-3	TRBJ2-7	NA	15	TGTGCCAGCAGCTTATGGCGGGAGGGGTCCTACGAGCAGTACTTC	CASSLWREGSYEQYF
NA	TRBV19	TRBJ1-2	NA	15	TGTGCCAGTAGTATAGAGCCTACAGGGATTAGTGGCTACACCTTC	CASSIEPTGISGYTF
NA	TRBV7-8	TRBJ2-1	few	15	TGTGCCAGCAGCTTCACTATGAGCTCCTACAATGAGCAGTTCTTC	CASSFTMSSYNEQFF
NA	TRBV27	TRBJ1-2	NA	14	TGTGCCAGCAGTAAAGGGCGGAATTCGGAAGGCTACACCTTC	CASSKGRNSEGYTF
NA	TRBV5-6	TRBJ1-5	NA	15	TGTGCCAGCAGCTTGGGCTCCGGGGCCCATCAGCCCCAGCATTTT	CASSLGSGAHQPQHF
TRBD2	TRBV7-3	TRBJ2-1	NA	16	TGTGCCAGCAGCCTTCTGGCTAGCGGGCATTGGAATGAGCAGTTCTTC	CASSLLASGHWNEQFF
NA	TRBV25-1	TRBJ1-6	NA	15	TGTGCCAGCAGTGAATACCAGCTTTATAATTCACCCCTCCACTTT	CASSEYQLYNSPLHF
TRBD1	TRBV2	TRBJ1-5	NA	14	TGTGCCAGCAGCGCCGGGACAGGGAATCAGCCCCAGCATTTT	CASSAGTGNQPQHF